This T cell receptor (beta chain) was documented in a study of CD8+ T cells in alopecia areata. Study summary: Each day, treated patients took oral tofacitinib twice, at 5 to 10 mg per dose.

CDR3 length: 14 amino acids. V dropped 4 bases and J dropped 1; count of bases not matched to a gene: 1. CDR1 and CDR2 from the germline V gene are SQVTM and ANQGSEA. This clone occurred a few times. TCR sequencing used cDNA made by reverse transcription of extracted RNA. Assay: immunoSEQ multiplex PCR; the TCRdb copy retains only in-frame clones and omits some. Of under 15,000 clones listed, around three fifths are singletons. Samples from alopecia areata patients were lesional scalp punch biopsies and peripheral blood. This TCR derives from a human donor with alopecia areata. The rearrangement links TRBV29-1 to TRBJ2-5; 12 nucleotides line up with TRBD2. Sequenced material: skin. As DNA, the CDR3 is TGCAGCGTTGTGACTAGCGGGGGCCAAGAGACCCAGTACTTC. This translates into CSVVTSGGQETQYF.